This is a list of T cell receptor beta chains from one sample in a study of T cell responses to AZD1222 COVID-19 vaccine. Assay: immunoSEQ multiplex PCR; the TCRdb copy retains only in-frame clones and omits some. The table has 110,000 to 150,000 clones, 89% seen once; the top ten hold approximately 4.8%. The sequencing used peripheral blood, collected on day 0 of AZD1222 vaccination. These receptors were obtained from an adult in good health. Both conserved end residues are part of each CDR3. A D gene is named only where the DNA matches it firmly. Only part of the rows carry a size: once, few, many, or a class if the clone is expanded.

V	J	D	size	CDR3	DNA
TRBV2	TRBJ2-1	-	once	CASSESVAEQFF	TGTGCCAGCAGTGAATCGGTGGCCGAGCAGTTCTTC
TRBV19	TRBJ2-1	TRBD2	-	CASSILKRGDEQFF	TGTGCCAGTAGTATACTTAAGCGGGGGGATGAGCAGTTCTTC
TRBV12-3/TRBV12-4	TRBJ1-2	-	-	CASRPGRGDGYTF	TGTGCCAGCAGGCCGGGGAGGGGAGATGGCTACACCTTC
TRBV7-2	TRBJ2-7	-	-	CASSNRDGIYEQYF	TGTGCCAGCAGCAACCGGGACGGGATCTACGAGCAGTACTTC
TRBV27	TRBJ2-7	TRBD1	-	CASNPTGTGAYEQYF	TGTGCCAGCAACCCGACCGGGACAGGGGCCTACGAGCAGTACTTC
TRBV18	TRBJ1-6	-	-	CASSPNRDISYNSPLHF	TGTGCCAGCTCACCAAACAGGGATATATCCTATAATTCACCCCTCCACTTT
TRBV7-9	TRBJ2-3	-	-	CASSLALGRDNTDTQYF	TGTGCCAGCAGTTTAGCGCTTGGGCGGGACAACACAGATACGCAGTATTTT
TRBV30	TRBJ1-3	-	-	CAWSVKNTIYF	TGTGCCTGGAGTGTTAAGAACACCATATATTTT
TRBV29-1	TRBJ1-4	-	-	CSVSGLTGMEKLFF	TGCAGCGTTTCAGGACTAACAGGGATGGAAAAACTGTTTTTT
TRBV5-6	TRBJ2-7	-	-	CASSSSSYEQYF	TGTGCCAGCAGCTCGAGCTCCTACGAGCAGTACTTC
TRBV23-1	TRBJ1-1	-	-	CASSGTANTEAFF	TGCGCCAGCAGCGGGACCGCAAACACTGAAGCTTTCTTT
TRBV6-5	TRBJ2-7	-	-	CASSYSAENYEQYF	TGTGCCAGCAGTTACTCCGCAGAGAACTACGAGCAGTACTTC
TRBV6-4	TRBJ1-2	-	-	CASSDGQGGYGYTF	TGTGCCAGCAGTGACGGGCAGGGCGGCTATGGCTACACCTTC
TRBV19	TRBJ2-3	-	-	CASSRSTDTQYF	TGTGCCAGCTCGCGAAGCACAGATACGCAGTATTTT
TRBV10-2	TRBJ2-7	-	-	CASRGGNEQYF	TGCGCCAGCAGGGGAGGCAACGAGCAGTACTTC
TRBV5-1	TRBJ2-2	TRBD2	-	CASSRATSGRTTGELFF	TGCGCCAGCAGTAGGGCGACTAGCGGTCGTACCACCGGGGAGCTGTTTTTT
TRBV19	TRBJ2-1	TRBD2	-	CASGAGGTYNEQFF	TGTGCCAGTGGTGCGGGGGGCACTTACAATGAGCAGTTCTTC
TRBV7-9	TRBJ2-2	-	-	CASSPNQNTGELFF	TGTGCCAGCAGCCCCAACCAGAACACCGGGGAGCTGTTTTTT
TRBV12-3/TRBV12-4	TRBJ1-2	TRBD1	-	CASNTGTAYGYTF	TGTGCCAGCAATACCGGGACAGCATATGGCTACACCTTC
TRBV16	TRBJ1-5	-	-	CASSQQAGQPQHF	TGTGCCAGCAGCCAGCAGGCAGGGCAGCCCCAGCATTTT
TRBV4-1	TRBJ1-1	-	-	CASSQDDGDTEAFF	TGCGCCAGCAGCCAAGATGATGGGGACACTGAAGCTTTCTTT
TRBV4-1	TRBJ2-2	TRBD2	-	CASSQVVSGGAGGELFF	TGCGCCAGCAGCCAAGTCGTTAGCGGGGGGGCCGGCGGGGAGCTGTTTTTT
TRBV6-5	TRBJ2-3	-	-	CASSSAGRGGTDTQYF	TGTGCCAGCAGTTCCGCTGGGCGAGGGGGCACAGATACGCAGTATTTT
TRBV4-1	TRBJ2-3	-	-	CASSQVNGGSLSTDTQYF	TGCGCCAGCAGCCAAGTAAATGGGGGCTCCCTTTCAACAGATACGCAGTATTTT
TRBV5-1	TRBJ2-3	TRBD1	-	CASSLGGDSRTDTQYF	TGCGCCAGCAGCTTGGGAGGGGACAGCCGCACAGATACGCAGTATTTT
TRBV2	TRBJ1-2	-	-	CASSVHQKGVNGYTF	TGTGCCAGCAGTGTCCATCAGAAGGGGGTGAATGGCTACACCTTC
TRBV14	TRBJ2-3	-	-	CASSQIADTQYF	TGTGCCAGCAGCCAAATCGCAGATACGCAGTATTTT
TRBV9	TRBJ2-6	-	-	CASSVPNYSRSGANVLTF	TGTGCCAGCAGCGTCCCGAACTATAGTCGCTCTGGGGCCAACGTCCTGACTTTC
TRBV3-1/TRBV3-2	TRBJ1-3	-	-	CASSQGSGASRNTIYF	TGTGCCAGCAGCCAAGGTTCCGGGGCGAGCCGAAACACCATATATTTT
TRBV5-1	TRBJ2-5	-	-	CASSLAGRTGQETQYF	TGCGCCAGCAGCTTGGCCGGCCGAACAGGACAAGAGACCCAGTACTTC
TRBV11-2	TRBJ1-1	-	-	CASSLEAGRAEAFF	TGTGCCAGCAGCTTAGAGGCGGGGAGGGCTGAAGCTTTCTTT
TRBV6-5	TRBJ1-5	-	once	CASSPQGSNQPQHF	TGTGCCAGCAGTCCACAGGGTAGCAATCAGCCCCAGCATTTT
TRBV7-9	TRBJ1-2	-	once	CASTPRGDNYGYTF	TGTGCCAGCACCCCACGGGGTGATAATTATGGCTACACCTTC
TRBV5-1	TRBJ1-4	-	-	CASRGTSTNEKLFF	TGCGCCAGCCGGGGGACCTCAACTAATGAAAAACTGTTTTTT
TRBV9	TRBJ1-3	-	-	CASSVAGFAGNTIYF	TGTGCCAGCAGCGTAGCGGGTTTCGCTGGAAACACCATATATTTT
TRBV7-9	TRBJ1-1	-	-	CASSQEGLMGGRWDTEAFF	TGTGCCAGCAGCCAAGAGGGGTTGATGGGTGGGAGGTGGGACACTGAAGCTTTCTTT
TRBV2	TRBJ1-4	-	few	CASSLWRGGNEKLFF	TGTGCCAGCAGCCTTTGGAGGGGAGGGAATGAAAAACTGTTTTTT
TRBV6-4	TRBJ2-3	TRBD2	few	CASSGTSGRSDTQYF	TGTGCCAGCAGCGGGACTAGCGGGAGATCGGATACGCAGTATTTT
TRBV7-9	TRBJ1-1	-	-	CASSPTGSEAFF	TGTGCCAGCAGCCCTACGGGGTCTGAAGCTTTCTTT
TRBV28	TRBJ2-1	TRBD2	-	CASKVSSGRNNEQFF	TGTGCCAGCAAGGTATCCAGCGGGAGAAACAATGAGCAGTTCTTC
TRBV29-1	TRBJ1-2	-	-	CSVEDVRGRSYTF	TGCAGCGTTGAAGATGTACGGGGGCGTAGCTACACCTTC
TRBV28	TRBJ2-2	-	-	CASSPGRGSTGELFF	TGTGCCAGCAGTCCTGGCCGCGGATCCACCGGGGAGCTGTTTTTT
TRBV3-1/TRBV3-2	TRBJ2-7	-	-	CASSQILAGHLYEQYF	TGTGCCAGCAGCCAGATTCTGGCAGGACACCTCTACGAGCAGTACTTC
TRBV7-9	TRBJ1-4	TRBD1	-	CASSFQGARTNEKLFF	TGTGCCAGCAGCTTCCAGGGGGCGCGCACTAATGAAAAACTGTTTTTT
TRBV6-5	TRBJ1-1	-	-	CASRGRWFTEAFF	TGTGCCAGCAGGGGACGGTGGTTCACTGAAGCTTTCTTT
TRBV6-5	TRBJ2-6	-	-	CASREGTGANVLTF	TGTGCCAGCAGGGAGGGGACTGGGGCCAACGTCCTGACTTTC
TRBV28	TRBJ2-3	-	-	CASRVPPDTQYF	TGTGCCAGCAGAGTTCCCCCAGATACGCAGTATTTT
TRBV2	TRBJ2-3	TRBD2	-	CASSEARGLAGGRASTDTQYF	TGTGCCAGCAGTGAAGCGCGCGGACTAGCGGGAGGAAGGGCTAGCACAGATACGCAGTATTTT
TRBV7-3	TRBJ1-1	-	-	CASSPHENTEAFF	TGTGCCAGCAGCCCTCACGAGAACACTGAAGCTTTCTTT
TRBV6-5	TRBJ1-5	-	-	CASSPGASNVQPQHF	TGTGCCAGCAGCCCCGGGGCCTCGAATGTTCAGCCCCAGCATTTT
TRBV6-5	TRBJ2-4	TRBD1	-	CASSYGGQGIDIQYF	TGTGCCAGCAGTTACGGGGGACAGGGGATTGACATTCAGTACTTC
TRBV19	TRBJ2-7	-	once	CASSIGLWGPYEQYF	TGTGCCAGTAGTATCGGCCTGTGGGGGCCCTACGAGCAGTACTTC
TRBV15	TRBJ2-4	TRBD1	few	CATSAEQGSVNIQYF	TGTGCCACCAGCGCGGAACAGGGGTCGGTAAACATTCAGTACTTC
TRBV5-4	TRBJ2-1	-	few	CASSLGDLGVRGAYNEQFF	TGTGCCAGCAGCTTGGGGGACTTGGGAGTCCGAGGGGCTTACAATGAGCAGTTCTTC